Following are 22 T cell receptor beta chains from one sample sequenced in a study of T cells in Graves' hyperthyroidism and ophthalmopathy. Researchers amplified the TCR beta CDR3 regions from RNA transcripts. HTBI primers were employed in a first-round RT-PCR of the TCR CDR3. From the multiplex PCR reads, TCRdb called clonotypes with MiXCR, one entry per CDR3 protein. The top ten hold around 19% of the sample, which has hundreds of thousands of distinct CDR3 sequences, 15% to 20% seen once. Material for sequencing was blood. Source of these receptors: a woman younger than 30 with Graves' hyperthyroidism.

The rearrangement links TRBV20-1 to TRBJ2-1; the D call may be TRBD1 or TRBD2 (5 bases each). The CDR3 has 14 residues. Per germline, CDR1 DFQATT and CDR2 SNEGSKA (reference sequence). The V and J ends lost 3 bases and 4 bases respectively, with 13 bases between them. The CDR3 spells CSARKRGPYNEQFF. The CDR3 DNA reads TGCAGTGCTAGGAAACGGGGCCCATACAATGAGCAGTTCTTC.

There are a few counts of this clonotype. This sequence joins TRBV20-1 and TRBJ1-5; 8 nucleotides match TRBD1. CDR3 length equals 14 residues. V lost 6 bases and J lost 0; bases outside the gene matches: 4. Germline-derived CDR1 and CDR2 are DFQATT and SNEGSKA (reference sequence). CDR3 sequence reads: CSARTGYSNQPQHF. For the CDR3, the DNA is TGCAGTGCAAGGACAGGGTATAGCAATCAGCCCCAGCATTTT.

The sample holds many counts of this clonotype. The chain employs TRBV5-8 and TRBJ2-3, with 11 bases that match TRBD2. Trimming took 1 base from V and 4 from J; bases not matched to a gene: 2. The CDR3 extends over 15 amino acids. CDR1 SGHTS and CDR2 YDEGEE come from the germline V gene. CDR3 protein: CASSLILAGADTQYF. CDR3 DNA: TGTGCCAGCAGCTTGATACTAGCGGGGGCAGATACGCAGTATTTT.

This clonotype was found a few times. The V gene is TRBV20-1, the J gene TRBJ2-2; D ambiguous. From germline, CDR1 is DFQATT and CDR2 SNEGSKA (reference sequence). Trimming removed 1 base at V and 1 base at J, with 4 bases between. This CDR3 has 13 residues. The CDR3 DNA is TGCAGTGCTAGAGGTCTGAACACCGGGGAGCTGTTTTTT. Protein product: CSARGLNTGELFF.

In its sample, this clonotype was seen many times. This chain uses TRBV7-9 with TRBJ2-3, with 11 bases lining up with TRBD2. Germline values: CDR1 SEHNR, CDR2 FQNEAQ (reference sequence). There are 17 residues in the CDR3. V shed 5 bases and J 1 base; nucleotides not matched to a gene: 8. The CDR3 DNA sequence: TGTGCCAGCAGCGCACTAGCGGGAGCGCCCGGCACAGATACGCAGTATTTT. Translating gives CASSALAGAPGTDTQYF.

This rearrangement joins TRBV28 to TRBJ2-7, with TRBD2 matching 9 bases. The germline V gene encodes CDR1 MDHEN and CDR2 SYDVKM. The CDR3 is 15 residues long. V lost 3 bases to trimming and J lost 5 bases; unmatched junction nucleotides: 8. CDR3 sequence: CASSFGREGPHEQYF. The CDR3 DNA sequence: TGTGCCAGCAGTTTCGGGCGGGAGGGCCCTCACGAGCAGTACTTC.

The chain employs TRBV19 and TRBJ1-5; 7 bases are a match to TRBD1. The CDR3 contains 18 residues. CDR1 is LNHDA, CDR2 SQIVND, per germline (reference sequence). V shed 6 bases and J 0 bases; nucleotides not matched to a gene: 14. The CDR3 reads CASRDTGVQTYSNQPQHF. DNA for the CDR3: TGTGCCAGTAGGGACACAGGGGTCCAAACCTATAGCAATCAGCCCCAGCATTTT. The full variable domain, in which reference TRBV19 and TRBJ1-5 provide the parts outside the CDR3, is DGGITQSPKYLFRKEGQNVTLSCEQNLNHDAMYWYRQDPGQGLRLIYYSQIVNDFQKGDIAEGYSVSREKKESFPLTVTSAQKNPTAFYLCASRDTGVQTYSNQPQHFGDGTRLSIL.

Only a few counts were recorded for this clonotype. The V and J genes are TRBV7-2 and TRBJ1-6, with D perhaps matching TRBD1 (5 bases). V gave up 3 bases and J gave up 10 bases, with 13 bases separating them. From germline, CDR1 is SGHTA and CDR2 FQGNSA. The CDR3 is 14 residues long. This chain's CDR3 is CASSFPRVRSPLHF. CDR3 DNA: TGTGCCAGCAGCTTCCCCAGGGTGAGGTCACCCCTCCACTTT.

This clonotype was detected ten times or more. The chain combines TRBV6-5 with TRBJ2-5; unclear D gene. V gave up 5 bases and J gave up 5 bases, with 15 bases separating them. CDR1 and CDR2 (germline): MNHEY, SVGAGI. This CDR3 has 14 amino acids. CDR3 sequence reads: CASSTRPRRETQYF. The CDR3 DNA sequence: TGTGCCAGCAGTACCCGGCCCCGGCGGGAGACCCAGTACTTC.

This clonotype was picked up a small number of times. The chain carries TRBV29-1 and TRBJ1-2, with D unresolved. The CDR3 totals 12 residues. Trimming shortened V by 7 bases and J by 0 bases, and 9 bases separated the two germline ends. Germline V lookup: CDR1 SQVTM, CDR2 ANQGSEA. DNA for the CDR3: TGCAGCGGGGGAGGCGCTAACTATGGCTACACCTTC. This gives the protein CSGGGANYGYTF.

In the case of this clonotype: This could be a read error, since a much larger clone is one nucleotide away. The J gene is TRBJ1-4, the V gene TRBV11-2; D remains unclear. The CDR3 is made up of 15 amino acids. Per germline, CDR1 SGHAT and CDR2 FQNNGV. Written as DNA, the CDR3 is TGTGGCAGCGGACGGCAGGCGCTAAAGGTGGAAAAACTGTTTTTT. Its protein product is CGSGRQALKVEKLFF.

This clonotype was seen more than once but under ten times. The chain uses TRBV6-1 and TRBJ2-5; D gene unclear. The CDR3 loop spans 11 amino acids. The ends were cut back, 0 bases at V and 13 bases at J, with 9 bases in the middle. Germline assignment: CDR1 MNHNS and CDR2 SASEGT. DNA for the CDR3: TGTGCCAGCAGTGAAGCGTCTACGGTGTACTTC. It yields the protein CASSEASTVYF.

This clonotype has at least ten counts. The chain has TRBV7-2 and TRBJ1-2; D is uncertain. This CDR3 spans 12 amino acids. Per germline, CDR1 SGHTA and CDR2 FQGNSA. The V gene lost 3 bases and the J gene lost 8 bases, with 10 bases spanning the gap. The CDR3: CASSFRSGGYTF. CDR3 in DNA: TGTGCCAGCAGCTTTCGGTCGGGGGGCTACACCTTC.

This clonotype was counted at least ten times. The chain employs TRBV28 and TRBJ1-5, with TRBD1 as a possible D gene (5 bases). CDR1 and CDR2 (germline): MDHEN, SYDVKM. This CDR3 spans 16 amino acids. V was cut by 2 bases and J by 3 bases, with 14 bases left in between. The CDR3 sequence: CASSLTGAVHNQPQHF. The CDR3 DNA sequence: TGTGCCAGCAGTTTAACCGGGGCAGTCCACAATCAGCCCCAGCATTTT.

In this sample, this clonotype turned up many times. V gene TRBV20-1 combines with J gene TRBJ1-2; 12 bases line up with TRBD1. Germline V gives CDR1 DFQATT, CDR2 SNEGSKA (reference sequence). CDR3 length equals 13 residues. Trimming cost V 6 bases and J 6 bases; bases outside gene matches: 5. The CDR3: CSAPGTGGDGYTF. The DNA of the CDR3 is TGCAGTGCCCCGGGGACAGGGGGCGATGGCTACACCTTC.

This clonotype was seen only a few times. The V call is TRBV19, the J call TRBJ1-2; 8 bases are shared with TRBD1. The CDR3 spans 15 residues. After removal of 3 bases from V and 0 bases from J, the junction contained 3 bases not matched to a gene. The germline V gene has CDR1 LNHDA and CDR2 SQIVND (reference sequence). Here the CDR3 DNA reads TGTGCCAGTAGTATGGGGACAGGAGCTAACTATGGCTACACCTTC. This translates into CASSMGTGANYGYTF. Based on the CDR3 plus reference TRBV19 and TRBJ1-2, the full variable domain is DGGITQSPKYLFRKEGQNVTLSCEQNLNHDAMYWYRQDPGQGLRLIYYSQIVNDFQKGDIAEGYSVSREKKESFPLTVTSAQKNPTAFYLCASSMGTGANYGYTFGSGTRLTVV.

There are a few counts of this clonotype. The chain employs TRBV20-1 and TRBJ1-4, with D possibly matching TRBD1 (5 bases). Germline assignment: CDR1 DFQATT and CDR2 SNEGSKA (reference sequence). The V end lost 6 bases, the J end lost 4 bases, and 15 bases lay between the germline ends. The CDR3 has 14 amino acids. CDR3 in amino acids: CSARPAGYNEKLFF. CDR3 DNA: TGCAGTGCACGGCCCGCAGGGTATAATGAAAAACTGTTTTTT.

CDR3 in DNA: TGTGCCAGCAGCTCATACGCCGGGGAGCTGTTTTTT. Translating gives CASSSYAGELFF. This sequence joins TRBV11-3 and TRBJ2-2; unclear D gene. CDR1 is SGHNT, CDR2 YENEEA, per germline. Trimming took 4 bases from V and 6 from J, leaving 6 bases between them. CDR3 length: 12 amino acids. Full variable domain (outside the CDR3, taken from reference TRBV11-3 and TRBJ2-2): EAGVVQSPRYKIIEKKQPVAFWCNPISGHNTLYWYLQNLGQGPELLIRYENEEAVDDSQLPKDRFSAERLKGVDSTLKIQPAELGDSAVYLCASSSYAGELFFGEGSRLTVL.

This chain uses TRBV4-3 with TRBJ1-2; 10 bases are a match to TRBD1. Germline trimming cut 8 bases from V and 6 bases from J; bases unmatched to any gene: 3. CDR1 is LGHNA and CDR2 is YSLEER in the germline V gene. This CDR3 has 12 residues. CDR3 nucleotides: TGCGCCAGCGGGGACAGGGGACATGGCTACACCTTC. As protein: CASGDRGHGYTF.

This clonotype came up a few times. This chain links TRBV20-1 with TRBJ1-2, with unresolved D. Trimming stripped 3 bases from V and 0 bases from J, with 8 bases between. Germline-derived CDR1 and CDR2 are DFQATT and SNEGSKA (reference sequence). This CDR3 spans 13 amino acids. Here the CDR3 DNA reads TGCAGTGCTAGTATTCCAGCTAACTATGGCTACACCTTC. Residues: CSASIPANYGYTF.

This clonotype came up many times. The gene calls are TRBV6-1 and TRBJ2-5; possible D gene TRBD2, 6 bases. The CDR3 loop spans 14 amino acids. In germline, CDR1 is MNHNS, CDR2 SASEGT. With 9 bases removed from V and 5 bases from J, the gap between germline ends came to 19 bases. The CDR3 spells CASDYDGSRETQYF. The CDR3 DNA reads as TGTGCCAGTGACTATGACGGGAGTAGGGAGACCCAGTACTTC.

This clonotype has at least ten counts. This chain uses TRBV6-1 with TRBJ2-1; 9 bases agree with TRBD2. The germline V gene encodes CDR1 MNHNS and CDR2 SASEGT. V shed 5 bases, J shed 5 bases, and the junction held 10 bases outside the gene matches. The CDR3 is made up of 16 amino acids. CDR3 protein: CASSTRLTSGNNEQFF. The CDR3 DNA is TGTGCCAGCAGTACCCGGTTGACTAGCGGCAACAATGAGCAGTTCTTC.